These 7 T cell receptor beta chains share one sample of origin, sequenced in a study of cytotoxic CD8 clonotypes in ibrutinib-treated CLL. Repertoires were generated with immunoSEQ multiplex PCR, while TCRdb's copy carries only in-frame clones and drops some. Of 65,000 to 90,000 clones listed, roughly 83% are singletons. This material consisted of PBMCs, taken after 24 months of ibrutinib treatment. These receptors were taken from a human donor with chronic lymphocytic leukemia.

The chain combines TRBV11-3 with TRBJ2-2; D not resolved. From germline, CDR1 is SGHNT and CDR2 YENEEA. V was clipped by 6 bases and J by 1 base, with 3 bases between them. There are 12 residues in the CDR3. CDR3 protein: CASRRNTGELFF. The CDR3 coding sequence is TGTGCCAGCAGGAGGAACACCGGGGAGCTGTTTTTT.

Here the CDR3 DNA reads TGTGCCAGCAGTTTGACACCCAATCAGCCCCAGCATTTT. Translation: CASSLTPNQPQHF. The rearrangement joins TRBV5-6 to TRBJ1-5; D not resolved. The CDR3 has 13 residues. CDR1 and CDR2 (germline): SGHDT, YYEEEE. Trimming removed 5 bases at V and 3 bases at J, with 9 bases between.

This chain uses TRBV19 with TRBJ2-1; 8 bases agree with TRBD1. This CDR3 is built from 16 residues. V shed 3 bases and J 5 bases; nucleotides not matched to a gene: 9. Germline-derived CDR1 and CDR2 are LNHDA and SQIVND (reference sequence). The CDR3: CASSMRRDRRNNEQFF. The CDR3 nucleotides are TGTGCCAGTAGTATGAGGCGGGACAGGAGAAACAATGAGCAGTTCTTC.

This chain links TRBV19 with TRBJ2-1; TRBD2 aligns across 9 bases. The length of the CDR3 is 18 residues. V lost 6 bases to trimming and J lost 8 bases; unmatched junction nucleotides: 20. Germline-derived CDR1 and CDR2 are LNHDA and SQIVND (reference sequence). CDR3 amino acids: CASRDPGQAGGLADEQFF. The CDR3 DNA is TGTGCCAGTAGAGACCCCGGTCAAGCGGGAGGCTTGGCGGATGAGCAGTTCTTC.

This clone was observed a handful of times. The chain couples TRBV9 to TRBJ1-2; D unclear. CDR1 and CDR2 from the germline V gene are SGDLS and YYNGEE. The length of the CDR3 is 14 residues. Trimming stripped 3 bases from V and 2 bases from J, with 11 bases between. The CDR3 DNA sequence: TGTGCCAGCAGCGCAACCGGGAACAACTATGGCTACACCTTC. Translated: CASSATGNNYGYTF.

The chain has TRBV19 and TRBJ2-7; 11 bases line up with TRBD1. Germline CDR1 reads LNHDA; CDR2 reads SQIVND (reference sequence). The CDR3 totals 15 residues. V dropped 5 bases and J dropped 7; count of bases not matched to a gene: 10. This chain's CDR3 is CASSRRGDRGEEQYF. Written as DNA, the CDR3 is TGTGCCAGTAGTCGCCGAGGGGACAGGGGGGAGGAGCAGTACTTC.

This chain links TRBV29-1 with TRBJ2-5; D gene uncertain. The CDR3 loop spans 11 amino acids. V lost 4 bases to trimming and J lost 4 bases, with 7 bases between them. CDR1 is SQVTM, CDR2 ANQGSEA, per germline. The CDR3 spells CSVGVVETQYF. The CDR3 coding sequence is TGCAGCGTTGGGGTGGTAGAGACCCAGTACTTC.